The 29 T cell receptor beta chains below all came from one sample that was sequenced in a study of blood T cell repertoires in COVID-19. Sequencing was performed with immunoSEQ multiplex PCR; in TCRdb, only in-frame clones are kept and a portion is missing. Among 200,000 to 300,000 clones listed, about nine tenths were seen once. The sequencing sample was made of PBMCs or T cells enriched from blood (not recorded which). The receptors were sampled from a woman younger than 45 with acute COVID-19.

V and J are TRBV9 and TRBJ1-1; no reliable D call. The V end lost 0 bases, the J end lost 0 bases, and 9 bases lay between the germline ends. The germline V gene encodes CDR1 SGDLS and CDR2 YYNGEE. The CDR3 consists of 15 residues. CDR3 in DNA: TGTGCCAGCAGCGTAGGGCACAGATTGAACACTGAAGCTTTCTTT. Translating gives CASSVGHRLNTEAFF.

V is TRBV16 and J is TRBJ2-3; D is ambiguous. The CDR3 length is 16 residues. Germline CDR1 is KGHSY and CDR2 is FQNENV. The ends were cut back, 1 base at V and 0 bases at J, with 11 bases in the middle. CDR3 nucleotides: TGTGCCAGCAGCCAATTCTCGCGCCGAAGCACAGATACGCAGTATTTT. Translating it yields CASSQFSRRSTDTQYF.

This clone was counted between two and nine times. The V call is TRBV2, the J call TRBJ1-4; TRBD1 might be the D (6 bases). CDR3 length: 13 residues. The V and J ends lost 3 bases and 7 bases respectively, with 9 bases between them. Germline loops: CDR1 SNHLY, CDR2 FYNNEI. The CDR3 protein is CASSEGGREKLFF. The CDR3 region has the DNA TGTGCCAGCAGTGAGGGGGGGCGTGAAAAACTGTTTTTT. The entire variable domain, with the rest obtained from reference TRBV2 and TRBJ1-4, is as follows: EPEVTQTPSHQVTQMGQEVILRCVPISNHLYFYWYRQILGQKVEFLVSFYNNEISEKSEIFDDQFSVERPDGSNFTLKIRSTKLEDSAMYFCASSEGGREKLFFGSGTQLSVL.

This clone was recorded a few times. The V gene is TRBV14, the J gene TRBJ2-3; weak D call: TRBD1 (5 bases). This CDR3 spans 14 amino acids. V was pared by 6 bases and J by 0 bases, with 10 bases between. CDR1 is SGHDN and CDR2 is FVKESK in the germline V gene. CDR3 bases: TGTGCCAGCAGTCGACAGAGTAGCACAGATACGCAGTATTTT. Protein sequence: CASSRQSSTDTQYF.

In nucleotides, the CDR3 is TGTGCCATCAGCCCAGGGGAGGGCACTGAAGCTTTCTTT. It yields the protein CAISPGEGTEAFF. The V call is TRBV10-3, the J call TRBJ1-1, with D tentatively TRBD1 (6 bases). The CDR3 is made up of 13 amino acids. V shed 6 bases and J shed 4 bases, with 12 bases lying between them. Per the germline V gene, CDR1 is ENHRY and CDR2 is SYGVKD.

This chain uses TRBV18 with TRBJ1-2, with a possible D match to TRBD1 (6 bases). The V and J ends lost 2 bases and 5 bases respectively, with 15 bases between them. CDR1 KGHSH and CDR2 LQKENI come from the germline V gene. CDR3 length: 15 amino acids. The CDR3 DNA is TGTGCCAGCTCACCATCCCCAGGGGCTCTATATGGCTACACCTTC. Translation gives CASSPSPGALYGYTF.

The chain is built from TRBV19 and TRBJ1-3; unclear D gene. Germline CDR1 reads LNHDA; CDR2 reads SQIVND (reference sequence). V dropped 5 bases and J dropped 0 bases, with 8 bases sitting between them. The CDR3 extends over 14 amino acids. Here the CDR3 reads CASSDSPSGNTIYF. Written as DNA, the CDR3 is TGTGCCAGTAGTGACTCGCCCTCTGGAAACACCATATATTTT.

The rearrangement joins TRBV24-1 to TRBJ2-7, with D perhaps TRBD1 (6 bases). Germline loops: CDR1 KGHDR, CDR2 SFDVKD. This CDR3 region has 16 residues. With 2 bases removed from V and 3 bases from J, the gap between germline ends came to 16 bases. The CDR3 sequence: CATSDSKRGRGYEQYF. CDR3 coding DNA: TGTGCCACCAGTGATTCCAAGAGAGGCAGGGGCTACGAGCAGTACTTC.

The chain joins TRBV19 to TRBJ1-4; D is ambiguous. The CDR3 has 15 residues. Per the germline V gene, CDR1 is LNHDA and CDR2 is SQIVND (reference sequence). The V end was cut by 3 bases, the J end by 4 bases, with 12 bases between. The DNA of the CDR3 is TGTGCCAGTAGTATTGGAGGTGCAAATAATGAAAAACTGTTTTTT. This encodes CASSIGGANNEKLFF.

The rearrangement uses TRBV9 and TRBJ2-5; 13 bases are shared with TRBD2. The germline V gene encodes CDR1 SGDLS and CDR2 YYNGEE. There are 17 residues in the CDR3. Trimming cost V 1 base and J 5 bases; bases outside gene matches: 8. The chain's CDR3 is CASSVSWGLAGRETQYF. Written as DNA, the CDR3 is TGTGCCAGCAGCGTAAGCTGGGGACTAGCGGGGCGGGAGACCCAGTACTTC.

The chain uses TRBV25-1 and TRBJ1-6, with D maybe TRBD1 (6 bases). Germline V gene sequence: CDR1 MGHDK, CDR2 SYGVNS. V was pared by 0 bases and J by 14 bases, with 14 bases between. This CDR3 is built from 14 residues. This CDR3 reads CASSEYVAEGALHF. CDR3 in DNA: TGTGCCAGCAGTGAATATGTCGCCGAGGGGGCCCTCCACTTT.

This clone has only one observation. V usage is TRBV2 and J usage is TRBJ1-3; 9 nucleotides line up with TRBD1. V lost 6 bases, J lost 4 bases, and 10 bases stayed unmatched. Germline CDR1 and CDR2: SNHLY and FYNNEI. The length of the CDR3 is 16 residues. The CDR3 DNA is TGTGCCAGCAGCGATCCGGGACAGGGAGACGGAAACACCATATATTTT. It yields the protein CASSDPGQGDGNTIYF.

The rearrangement links TRBV9 to TRBJ1-1; D ambiguous. The CDR3 totals 13 residues. V lost 4 bases and J 4 bases, leaving 11 bases between the germline ends. Germline V lookup: CDR1 SGDLS, CDR2 YYNGEE. DNA of the CDR3: TGTGCCAGCAGCACCCCGGGAGGCACTGAAGCTTTCTTT. Its translation: CASSTPGGTEAFF.

This clone came up once. The chain employs TRBV19 and TRBJ1-5; 8 bases match TRBD1. There are 14 residues in the CDR3. Losses at the gene ends were 6 bases for V and 5 bases for J; bases not matched to a gene: 6. The germline V gene encodes CDR1 LNHDA and CDR2 SQIVND (reference sequence). The CDR3, as DNA: TGTGCCAGTAGGCGGACAGGGCAAGATCAGCCCCAGCATTTT. This translates into CASRRTGQDQPQHF.

The chain links TRBV7-9 to TRBJ2-4, with D unclear. The V gene's germline CDR1 is SEHNR and CDR2 FQNEAQ (reference sequence). V was shortened by 6 bases and J by 5 bases, with 11 bases between the two germline ends. The CDR3 is 13 residues long. The chain's CDR3 is CASRQYSQNIQYF. The CDR3 DNA is TGTGCCAGCAGGCAATATAGCCAAAACATTCAGTACTTC. The complete variable domain, with remaining parts taken from reference TRBV7-9 and TRBJ2-4, reads DTGVSQNPRHKITKRGQNVTFRCDPISEHNRLYWYRQTLGQGPEFLTYFQNEAQLEKSRLLSDRFSAERPKGSFSTLEIQRTEQGDSAMYLCASRQYSQNIQYFGAGTRLSVL.

The table lists this clone with a count of one. The V gene is TRBV5-6, the J gene TRBJ1-4; D is possibly TRBD1 (6 bases). The V gene's germline CDR1 is SGHDT and CDR2 YYEEEE. This CDR3 is 16 amino acids long. V lost 0 bases and J lost 0, with 9 bases in between. The CDR3, as DNA: TGTGCCAGCAGCTTGGACAGGGTTACAACTAATGAAAAACTGTTTTTT. It specifies CASSLDRVTTNEKLFF.

In this sample, this clone turned up a few times. The chain is built from TRBV29-1 and TRBJ1-4; TRBD1 aligns across 7 bases. Trimming removed 0 bases from V and 0 bases from J; junction bases left unmatched: 7. Germline V CDR1 and CDR2: SQVTM, ANQGSEA. This CDR3 comprises 17 residues. Written as DNA, the CDR3 is TGCAGCGTTGAAGATGCGGGACAGAGCGCAACTAATGAAAAACTGTTTTTT. It yields the protein CSVEDAGQSATNEKLFF. Full variable domain (missing parts from reference TRBV29-1 and TRBJ1-4): SAVISQKPSRDICQRGTSLTIQCQVDSQVTMMFWYRQQPGQSLTLIATANQGSEATYESGFVIDKFPISRPNLTFSTLTVSNMSPEDSSIYLCSVEDAGQSATNEKLFFGSGTQLSVL.

The rearrangement joins TRBV19 to TRBJ1-5; 7 bases are a match to TRBD1. Germline CDR1 LNHDA, CDR2 SQIVND (reference sequence). J was trimmed by 6 bases and V by 5 bases; bases with no gene match: 10. The CDR3 spans 15 residues. The chain's CDR3 is CASSLDREMGQPQHF. CDR3 DNA: TGTGCCAGTAGTCTCGACAGGGAAATGGGTCAGCCCCAGCATTTT.

This clone was counted a few times. The genes are TRBV7-2 and TRBJ1-2; D perhaps matches TRBD1 (5 bases). Per germline, CDR1 SGHTA and CDR2 FQGNSA. The CDR3 has 14 amino acids. V shed 4 bases and J shed 0 bases, with 9 bases lying between them. Here the CDR3 reads CASSSVGANYGYTF. DNA of the CDR3: TGTGCCAGCAGCTCAGTAGGGGCTAACTATGGCTACACCTTC.

The chain joins TRBV4-3 to TRBJ1-5; unclear D gene. The V gene's germline CDR1 is LGHNA and CDR2 YSLEER. V was clipped by 0 bases and J by 0 bases, with 12 bases between them. The CDR3 length is 17 residues. This chain's CDR3 is CASSQDSGGYSNQPQHF. CDR3 coding DNA: TGCGCCAGCAGCCAAGATTCGGGCGGGTATAGCAATCAGCCCCAGCATTTT.

The CDR3 spells CASSERGVGQPQHF. CDR3 DNA sequence: TGTGCCAGCAGTGAACGGGGGGTCGGTCAGCCCCAGCATTTT. J is TRBJ1-5 and V is TRBV2; D possibly corresponds to TRBD1 (5 bases). The germline V and J ends were trimmed by 2 bases and 6 bases, with 11 bases remaining between them. CDR1 SNHLY and CDR2 FYNNEI come from the germline V gene. The CDR3 length is 14 residues.

As DNA, the CDR3 is TGTGCCAGCAGTTTATGGAACAGGAGGGGCCACGAGCAGTACTTC. Translated: CASSLWNRRGHEQYF. This chain uses TRBV27 with TRBJ2-7; D might be TRBD2 (6 bases). V lost 1 base, J lost 5 bases, and 15 bases lay in between. Germline V CDR1 and CDR2: MNHEY, SMNVEV (reference sequence). This CDR3 spans 15 amino acids.

The gene calls are TRBV4-3 and TRBJ2-3; no firm D call. V was clipped by 0 bases and J by 1 base, with 11 bases between them. The V gene's germline CDR1 is LGHNA and CDR2 YSLEER. The CDR3 is made up of 16 amino acids. CDR3 coding DNA: TGCGCCAGCAGCCAAGATATGGCTAGAGGCACAGATACGCAGTATTTT. Its translation: CASSQDMARGTDTQYF.

The V gene is TRBV21-1, the J gene TRBJ1-2; the tabulated D call, TRBD1, remains unverified against the DNA. TRBV21-1 is marked as a pseudogene. The CDR3 length is 13 residues. CDR3 loop: CASLFDRPYGYTF. In DNA form, the CDR3 reads TGTGCCAGCTTGTTTGACAGACCCTATGGCTACACCTTC.

J is TRBJ1-6 and V is TRBV7-9; the match to TRBD1 covers 7 bases. The V gene's germline CDR1 is SEHNR and CDR2 FQNEAQ (reference sequence). V shed 5 bases and J 7 bases; nucleotides not matched to a gene: 11. The CDR3 is made up of 16 amino acids. CDR3 coding DNA: TGTGCCAGCAGCCTCAGTGAGGGGGCGAGGAATTCACCCCTCCACTTT. Amino acid sequence: CASSLSEGARNSPLHF.

V and J are TRBV11-2 and TRBJ2-5, with D possibly being TRBD1 (5 bases). Trimming cost V 1 base and J 4 bases, with 13 bases left between them. There are 15 residues in the CDR3. In germline, CDR1 is SGHAT, CDR2 FQNNGV. CDR3 nucleotide sequence: TGTGCCAGCAGCTTAGGAGCGAATCAGGGAGAGACCCAGTACTTC. It yields the protein CASSLGANQGETQYF.

The chain couples TRBV7-9 to TRBJ2-7, with a tentative D call TRBD2 (5 bases). This CDR3 has 13 amino acids. V lost 6 bases and J 3 bases, leaving 12 bases between the germline ends. From germline, CDR1 is SEHNR and CDR2 FQNEAQ (reference sequence). The CDR3 DNA sequence: TGTGCCAGCAGTCCTGGAGGACTCTACGAGCAGTACTTC. Its translation: CASSPGGLYEQYF.

The chain uses TRBV30 and TRBJ1-6; D remains ambiguous. From germline, CDR1 is GTSNPN and CDR2 SVGIG (reference sequence). V gave up 8 bases and J gave up 6 bases, with 8 bases separating them. This CDR3 region has 11 residues. CDR3 nucleotide sequence: TGTGCCGCCGCGGGTAATTCACCCCTCCACTTT. Translation gives CAAAGNSPLHF.

J is TRBJ1-2 and V is TRBV3-1 (or the pseudogene TRBV3-2); D is perhaps TRBD1 (6 bases). Between the trimmed V and J ends, which lost 1 base and 3 bases, there was a span of 15 bases. The CDR3 has 16 residues. Looked up from germline, CDR1 is LGHDT and CDR2 is YNNKEL (reference sequence). CDR3 nucleotides: TGTGCCAGCAGCCAAGCGCAGACAGGTTCCTACTATGGCTACACCTTC. Its translation: CASSQAQTGSYYGYTF.